The present TCR beta chain was sequenced within a study of blood T cell repertoires in COVID-19. Trimming took 0 bases from V and 6 from J, leaving 12 bases between them. The V gene's germline CDR1 is SGHRS and CDR2 YFSETQ. This CDR3 has 14 residues. TCRdb's copy holds only in-frame clones and misses some; the assay was immunoSEQ multiplex PCR. This sample has about 240,000 clones, with approximately 90% found just once. The source is a man aged 35 to 55 who had recovered from COVID-19. Source material: PBMCs or T cells enriched from blood (not recorded which). The V and J genes are TRBV5-1 and TRBJ1-1; D ambiguous. The DNA for the CDR3 is TGCGCCAGCAGCTTGGGCAGGTACACCCCTGAAGCTTTCTTT. Protein product: CASSLGRYTPEAFF.